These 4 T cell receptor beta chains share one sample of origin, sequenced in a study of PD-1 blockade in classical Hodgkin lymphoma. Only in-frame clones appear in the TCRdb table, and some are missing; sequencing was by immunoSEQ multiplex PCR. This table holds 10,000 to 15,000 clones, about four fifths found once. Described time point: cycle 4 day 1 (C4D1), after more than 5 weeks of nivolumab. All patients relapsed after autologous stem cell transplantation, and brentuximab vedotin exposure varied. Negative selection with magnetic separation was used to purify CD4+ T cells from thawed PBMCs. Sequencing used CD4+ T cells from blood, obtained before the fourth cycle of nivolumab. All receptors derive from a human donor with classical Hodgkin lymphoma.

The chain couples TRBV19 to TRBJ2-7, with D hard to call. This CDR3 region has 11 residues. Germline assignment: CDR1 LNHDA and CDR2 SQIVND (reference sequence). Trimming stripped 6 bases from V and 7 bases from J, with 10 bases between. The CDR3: CASRGSIEQYF. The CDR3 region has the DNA TGTGCCAGTAGGGGGTCTATAGAGCAGTACTTC.

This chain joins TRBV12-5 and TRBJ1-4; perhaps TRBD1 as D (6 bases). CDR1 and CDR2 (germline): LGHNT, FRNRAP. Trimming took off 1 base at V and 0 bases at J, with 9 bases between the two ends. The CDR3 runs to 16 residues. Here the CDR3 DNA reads TGTGCTAGTGGTTTGGCCGCAGGGGCAACTAATGAAAAACTGTTTTTT. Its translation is CASGLAAGATNEKLFF. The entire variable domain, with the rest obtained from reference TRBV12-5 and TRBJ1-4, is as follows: DARVTQTPRHKVTEMGQEVTMRCQPILGHNTVFWYRQTMMQGLELLAYFRNRAPLDDSGMPKDRFSAEMPDATLATLKIQPSEPRDSAVYFCASGLAAGATNEKLFFGSGTQLSVL.

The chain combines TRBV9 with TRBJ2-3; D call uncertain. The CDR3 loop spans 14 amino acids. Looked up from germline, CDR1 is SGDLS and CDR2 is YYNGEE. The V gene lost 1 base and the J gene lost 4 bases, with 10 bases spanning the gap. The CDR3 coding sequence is TGTGCCAGCAGCGTAAGCAGGTCCGCAGATACGCAGTATTTT. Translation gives CASSVSRSADTQYF.

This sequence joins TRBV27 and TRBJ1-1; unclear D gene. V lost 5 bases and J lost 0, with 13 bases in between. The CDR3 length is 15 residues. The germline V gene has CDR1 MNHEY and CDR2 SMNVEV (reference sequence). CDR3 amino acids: CASSTLRSLNTEAFF. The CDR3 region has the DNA TGTGCCAGCAGTACCCTGCGAAGCTTGAACACTGAAGCTTTCTTT.